The sequence of this TCR beta chain was determined in a study of control samples from healthy donors and cancer patients. Sequencing was performed with immunoSEQ multiplex PCR; in TCRdb, only in-frame clones are kept and a portion is missing. The sample has some 78,000 clones, around 90% seen once. The sequenced sample consisted of blood. This sequence originates from a woman aged 60 to 75 in good health.

As DNA, the CDR3 is TGCAGTGCTTCAAAGTACACTGAAGCTTTCTTT. It translates to CSASKYTEAFF. The chain is built from TRBV20-1 and TRBJ1-1; unclear D gene. The V end lost 5 bases, the J end lost 3 bases, and 7 bases lay between the germline ends. In germline, CDR1 is DFQATT, CDR2 SNEGSKA (reference sequence). The CDR3 length is 11 residues.